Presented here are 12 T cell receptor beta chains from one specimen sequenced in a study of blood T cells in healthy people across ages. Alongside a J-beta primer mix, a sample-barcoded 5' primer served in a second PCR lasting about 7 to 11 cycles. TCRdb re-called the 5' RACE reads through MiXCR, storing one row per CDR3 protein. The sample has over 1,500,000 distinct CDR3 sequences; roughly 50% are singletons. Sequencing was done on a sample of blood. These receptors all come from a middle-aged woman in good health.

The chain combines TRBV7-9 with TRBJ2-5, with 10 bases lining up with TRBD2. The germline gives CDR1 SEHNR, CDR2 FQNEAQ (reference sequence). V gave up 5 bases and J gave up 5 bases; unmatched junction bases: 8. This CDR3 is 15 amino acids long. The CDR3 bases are TGTGCCAGCAGCCTAAAGCGGGGGGGACCGGAGACCCAGTACTTC. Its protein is CASSLKRGGPETQYF.

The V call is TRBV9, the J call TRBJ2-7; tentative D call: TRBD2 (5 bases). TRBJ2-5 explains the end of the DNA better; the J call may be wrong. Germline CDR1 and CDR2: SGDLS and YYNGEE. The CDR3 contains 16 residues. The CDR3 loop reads CASSASGGLRIETQYF. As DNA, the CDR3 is TGTGCCAGCAGCGCGTCCGGAGGACTCCGAATAGAGACCCAGTACTTC.

CDR3 residues: CASSPGQGMGNIQYF. The CDR3 DNA follows: TGTGCCAGCAGCCCGGGGCAGGGGATGGGGAACATTCAGTACTTC. The chain has TRBV7-3 and TRBJ2-4; a weak D match, TRBD1 (6 bases). Germline V gene data show CDR1 as SGHTA and CDR2 as FQGTGA. This CDR3 has 15 amino acids. V gave up 5 bases and J gave up 7 bases, with 18 bases separating them.

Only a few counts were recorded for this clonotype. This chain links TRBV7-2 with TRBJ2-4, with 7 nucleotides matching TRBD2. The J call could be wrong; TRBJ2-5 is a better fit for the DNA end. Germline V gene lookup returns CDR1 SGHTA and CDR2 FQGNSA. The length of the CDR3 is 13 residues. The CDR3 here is CASSSRDYGTQYF. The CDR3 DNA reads TGTGCCAGCAGCTCCCGGGACTACGGGACCCAGTACTTC.

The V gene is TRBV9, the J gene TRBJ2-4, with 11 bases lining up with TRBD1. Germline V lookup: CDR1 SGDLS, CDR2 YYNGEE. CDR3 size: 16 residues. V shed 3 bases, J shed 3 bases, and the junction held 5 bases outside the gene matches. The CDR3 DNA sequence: TGTGCCAGCAGCGCGGATGGGACAGGGGGCAAAAACATTCAGTACTTC. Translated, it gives CASSADGTGGKNIQYF.

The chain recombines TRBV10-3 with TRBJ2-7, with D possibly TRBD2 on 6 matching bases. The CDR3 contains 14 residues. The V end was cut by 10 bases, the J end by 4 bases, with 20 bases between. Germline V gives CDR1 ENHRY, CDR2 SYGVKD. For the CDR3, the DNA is TGTGCCACCGTCTACGGGGGTTCGGGGTACGAGCAGTACTTC. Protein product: CATVYGGSGYEQYF.

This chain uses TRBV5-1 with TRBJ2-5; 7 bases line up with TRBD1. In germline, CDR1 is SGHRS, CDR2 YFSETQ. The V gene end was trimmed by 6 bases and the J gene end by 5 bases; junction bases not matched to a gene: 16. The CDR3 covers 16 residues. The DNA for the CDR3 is TGCGCCAGCAACCGCCAAGGGACAGAACCTTTCGAGACCCAGTACTTC. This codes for CASNRQGTEPFETQYF.

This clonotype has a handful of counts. The CDR3 DNA follows: TGTGCCAGCAGTGATCCCTCGGGGGGCGCTTACGAGCAGTACTTC. Encoded protein: CASSDPSGGAYEQYF. The J gene is TRBJ2-7, the V gene TRBV25-1; perhaps TRBD2 as D (7 bases). The CDR3 spans 15 residues. Germline CDR1 MGHDK, CDR2 SYGVNS. V was clipped by 3 bases and J by 4 bases, with 16 bases between them.

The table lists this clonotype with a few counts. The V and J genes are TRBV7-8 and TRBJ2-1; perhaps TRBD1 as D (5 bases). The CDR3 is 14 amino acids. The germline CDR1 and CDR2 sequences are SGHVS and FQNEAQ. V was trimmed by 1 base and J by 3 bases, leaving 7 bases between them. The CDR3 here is CASSLVDSYNEQFF. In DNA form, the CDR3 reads TGTGCCAGCAGCTTAGTAGACAGCTACAATGAGCAGTTCTTC. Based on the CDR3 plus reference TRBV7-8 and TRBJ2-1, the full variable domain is GAGVSQSPRYKVAKRGQDVALRCDPISGHVSLFWYQQALGQGPEFLTYFQNEAQLDKSGLPSDRFFAERPEGSVSTLKIQRTQQEDSAVYLCASSLVDSYNEQFFGPGTRLTVL.

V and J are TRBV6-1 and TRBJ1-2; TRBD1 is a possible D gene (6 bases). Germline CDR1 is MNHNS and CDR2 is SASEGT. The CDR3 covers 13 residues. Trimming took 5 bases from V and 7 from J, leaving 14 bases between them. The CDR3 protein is CASSKAGASGYTF. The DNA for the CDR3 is TGTGCCAGCAGTAAGGCAGGGGCATCTGGCTACACCTTC.

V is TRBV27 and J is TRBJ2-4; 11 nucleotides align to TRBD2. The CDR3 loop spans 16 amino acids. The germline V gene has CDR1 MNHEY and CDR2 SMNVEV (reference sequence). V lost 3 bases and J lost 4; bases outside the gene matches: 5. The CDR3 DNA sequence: TGTGCCAGCAGTTTGGCTAGCGGGGGGCTTAAAAACATTCAGTACTTC. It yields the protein CASSLASGGLKNIQYF.

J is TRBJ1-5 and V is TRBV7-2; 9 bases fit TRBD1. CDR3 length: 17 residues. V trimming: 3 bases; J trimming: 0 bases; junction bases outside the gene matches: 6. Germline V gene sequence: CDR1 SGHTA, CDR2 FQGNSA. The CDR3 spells CASSLGDRVTSNQPQHF. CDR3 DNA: TGTGCCAGCAGCTTGGGGGACAGGGTCACTAGCAATCAGCCCCAGCATTTT.